A single sample gave rise to the 20 T cell receptor beta chains below, sequenced in a study of blood T cells in healthy people across ages. The use of a sample-barcoded 5' primer and a J-beta primer mix characterized a second PCR of about 6 to 11 cycles. TCRdb reanalysed the 5' RACE reads using MiXCR and keeps one entry per CDR3 protein. The sample lists approximately 900,000 distinct CDR3 sequences, 25% to 35% occurring once. A further study also used this sample, focusing on T cells of mothers and their children.

Sequenced: blood. The receptors stem from a woman in her thirties or forties in good health.

The rearrangement joins TRBV7-8 to TRBJ1-4; D is unresolved. Trimming removed 5 bases from V and 8 bases from J, with 21 bases in between. This CDR3 spans 16 amino acids. The germline V gene has CDR1 SGHVS and CDR2 FQNEAQ. The CDR3: CASSQSLGMPREKLFF. CDR3 nucleotide sequence: TGTGCCAGCAGCCAGTCACTAGGGATGCCCAGGGAAAAACTGTTTTTT.

This clonotype was recorded a few times. The rearrangement joins TRBV7-3 to TRBJ2-3, with D maybe TRBD2 (5 bases). The CDR3 extends over 15 amino acids. Germline-derived CDR1 and CDR2 are SGHTA and FQGTGA. V lost 4 bases to trimming and J lost 0 bases, with 11 bases between them. The CDR3 coding sequence is TGTGCCAGCAGCTCCATCGGGGATAGCACAGATACGCAGTATTTT. This encodes CASSSIGDSTDTQYF.

Of note for this clonotype: At one end, the junction sequence differs from germline, possibly due to a read error. The chain joins TRBV28 to TRBJ1-2; D not resolved. CDR1 MDHEN and CDR2 SYDVKM come from the germline V gene. CDR3 size: 12 residues. The CDR3 region has the DNA TGTGCCCGCAGTTTATTCGTCTATGGCTACACCTTC. Amino acid sequence: CARSLFVYGYTF.

A few counts support this clonotype. The rearrangement links TRBV20-1 to TRBJ2-1, with TRBD1 matching 7 bases. The J call may be incorrect, as the DNA end agrees better with TRBJ2-7. Germline V gives CDR1 DFQATT, CDR2 SNEGSKA (reference sequence). This CDR3 spans 14 amino acids. CDR3 sequence: CSARRQGPYNEQYF. The DNA for the CDR3 is TGCAGTGCTAGGCGACAGGGCCCCTACAATGAGCAGTACTTC.

This chain joins TRBV5-1 and TRBJ2-7, with D possibly TRBD1 on 6 matching bases. V lost 2 bases to trimming and J lost 0 bases, with 9 bases between them. CDR3 length equals 14 residues. Germline CDR1 SGHRS, CDR2 YFSETQ. DNA of the CDR3: TGCGCCAGCAGCTTTACGGACAGCTCCTACGAGCAGTACTTC. It is translated as CASSFTDSSYEQYF.

This clonotype was counted many times. The V gene is TRBV12-3 or TRBV12-4, the J gene TRBJ2-7, with D possibly matching TRBD2 (5 bases). Trimming shortened V by 3 bases and J by 2 bases, and 11 bases separated the two germline ends. The CDR3 extends over 14 amino acids. The CDR3, as DNA: TGTGCCAGCAGTTTTGTCGGGAACCCCTACGAGCAGTACTTC. It yields the protein CASSFVGNPYEQYF.

On this clonotype itself: This may be a read error: a much more frequent sequence differs by one nucleotide. The rearrangement uses TRBV4-2 and TRBJ2-4; no definite D call. Gene TRBJ2-7 matches the end of the DNA better, so the J call may be wrong. The germline V gene encodes CDR1 LGHNA and CDR2 YNFKEQ. The CDR3 extends over 13 amino acids. Written as DNA, the CDR3 is TGTACCAGCAGCCAGACGAACGCAGGCGAGCAGTACTTC. Translating it yields CTSSQTNAGEQYF.

The CDR3 sequence: CASSTLTETNEKLFF. CDR3 DNA: TGTGCCAGCAGTACCTTAACCGAAACTAATGAAAAACTGTTTTTT. The chain links TRBV27 to TRBJ1-4; D not resolved. V lost 5 bases and J lost 1, with 11 bases in between. This CDR3 has 15 amino acids. CDR1 MNHEY and CDR2 SMNVEV come from the germline V gene (reference sequence).

In the case of this clonotype: A much larger clone lies one base from this, so it may be a read error. This chain links TRBV15 with TRBJ2-1; D is undetermined. Trimming removed 10 bases at V and 5 bases at J, with 18 bases between. CDR1 is LNHNV, CDR2 YYDKDF, per germline (reference sequence). This CDR3 is 14 amino acids long. Here the CDR3 reads CAMGKGGSNNEQFF. The CDR3 coding sequence is TGTGCCATGGGGAAAGGCGGTTCGAACAATGAGCAGTTCTTC.

There are a few counts of this clonotype. V and J are TRBV6-6 and TRBJ1-2; D is perhaps TRBD1 (5 bases). Per the germline V gene, CDR1 is MNHNY and CDR2 is SVGAGI (reference sequence). This CDR3 comprises 18 residues. Trimming took off 0 bases at V and 3 bases at J, with 20 bases between the two ends. Here the CDR3 reads CASSYSGQGPHSDYGYTF. The CDR3 DNA is TGTGCCAGCAGTTACTCCGGGCAGGGACCGCATTCCGACTATGGCTACACCTTC.

This clonotype was detected ten times or more. V usage is TRBV27 and J usage is TRBJ1-2; 10 bases match TRBD1. The CDR3 covers 12 residues. Germline assignment: CDR1 MNHEY and CDR2 SMNVEV (reference sequence). Trimming at V came to 6 bases and at J to 8 bases, leaving 3 bases not matched to a gene. The CDR3 sequence: CASRTGGGGYTF. Written as DNA, the CDR3 is TGTGCCAGCAGGACAGGGGGCGGCGGCTACACCTTC.

Many counts were recorded for this clonotype. The chain carries TRBV12-3 or TRBV12-4 and TRBJ2-5; TRBD1 matches 8 bases. Trimming at V came to 5 bases and at J to 6 bases, leaving 8 bases not matched to a gene. This CDR3 has 14 residues. The CDR3 loop is CASSPSGQGKTQYF. The CDR3 region has the DNA TGTGCCAGCAGTCCCTCTGGACAGGGAAAGACCCAGTACTTC.

The chain couples TRBV3-1 to TRBJ2-2; D possibly matches TRBD1 or TRBD2 (5 bases each). Trimming took off 2 bases at V and 7 bases at J, with 14 bases between the two ends. This CDR3 is built from 15 residues. Germline V gives CDR1 LGHDT, CDR2 YNNKEL (reference sequence). CDR3 DNA sequence: TGTGCCAGCAGCCAATCTTCGGGGCGGGTCGGGGAGCTGTTTTTT. This sequence encodes CASSQSSGRVGELFF. The entire variable domain, with the rest obtained from reference TRBV3-1 and TRBJ2-2, is as follows: DTAVSQTPKYLVTQMGNDKSIKCEQNLGHDTMYWYKQDSKKFLKIMFSYNNKELIINETVPNRFSPKSPDKAHLNLHINSLELGDSAVYFCASSQSSGRVGELFFGEGSRLTVL.

About this clonotype itself: A read error may explain this, as a much larger clone is one base away. This rearrangement joins TRBV12-3 or TRBV12-4 to TRBJ2-5; no firm D call. Trimming removed 3 bases at V and 11 bases at J, with 10 bases between. The CDR3 spans 11 residues. The CDR3 loop is CASSFVDEQYF. The CDR3 coding sequence is TGTGCCAGCAGTTTTGTGGATGAGCAGTACTTC.

This clonotype was seen ten or more times. The genes are TRBV7-2 and TRBJ2-7; D may be TRBD1 (6 bases). Germline V gives CDR1 SGHTA, CDR2 FQGNSA. The CDR3 runs 15 residues. With 4 bases removed from V and 2 bases from J, the gap between germline ends came to 15 bases. For the CDR3, the DNA is TGTGCCAGCAGCTCCGGGACACTCGAGACCTACGAGCAGTACTTC. This encodes CASSSGTLETYEQYF.

This clonotype was counted ten times or more. The V gene is TRBV12-3 or TRBV12-4, the J gene TRBJ2-7; 7 bases line up with TRBD2. CDR3 length: 14 amino acids. Unmatched junction bases numbered 7, after V lost 6 bases and J lost 2 bases. The CDR3 reads CASRTAGRAYEQYF. Written as DNA, the CDR3 is TGTGCCAGCAGGACAGCGGGGCGAGCCTACGAGCAGTACTTC.

This clonotype was detected a few times. This chain uses TRBV7-2 with TRBJ2-2, with D maybe TRBD2 (6 bases). The germline CDR1 and CDR2 sequences are SGHTA and FQGNSA. The CDR3 length is 15 residues. V lost 2 bases and J lost 1, with 8 bases in between. The CDR3 bases are TGTGCCAGCAGCTTACGGGGGATGAACACCGGGGAGCTGTTTTTT. This gives the protein CASSLRGMNTGELFF.

This clonotype was seen repeatedly, ten times or more. This chain links TRBV29-1 with TRBJ1-2; a possible D gene is TRBD1 (5 bases). The germline CDR1 and CDR2 sequences are SQVTM and ANQGSEA. There are 14 residues in the CDR3. Trimming removed 4 bases from V and 3 bases from J, with 15 bases in between. For the CDR3, the DNA is TGCAGCGTTGCCGGGGCTGTTTCCGACTATGGCTACACCTTC. Translated, it gives CSVAGAVSDYGYTF.

The chain couples TRBV5-1 to TRBJ2-3; D is perhaps TRBD2 (5 bases). CDR3 size: 15 residues. The V and J ends lost 4 bases and 3 bases respectively, with 15 bases between them. CDR1 SGHRS and CDR2 YFSETQ come from the germline V gene. CDR3 amino acids: CASSGLNGGTDTQYF. CDR3 in DNA: TGCGCCAGCAGCGGACTGAATGGTGGGACAGATACGCAGTATTTT.

This clonotype was found a few times. The J gene is TRBJ1-5, the V gene TRBV28; 9 nucleotides align to TRBD1. The CDR3 contains 16 residues. The V and J ends lost 7 bases and 9 bases, in that order; junction bases with no gene match: 16. CDR1 is MDHEN, CDR2 SYDVKM, per germline. The CDR3 sequence is CASTRPLTGGGGPQHF. In DNA, the CDR3 is TGTGCCAGCACAAGGCCCTTGACAGGGGGGGGTGGGCCCCAGCATTTT.